One sample yielded the 13 T cell receptor beta chains listed below, sequenced in a study of control samples from healthy donors and cancer patients (dated by TCRdb to about 2020). To prepare the library, the immunoSEQ multiplex PCR assay was applied. The clones in this table, taken by TCRdb from immuneACCESS, are in-frame only. Not every clone is retained; where verified, under half of the shortfall comes from an unresolved V gene, and the cause of the rest is unknown. This sample lists 100,000 or so clones; approximately 83% were detected once. The ten largest clonotypes hold 13% of the sample. The sample was blood. These receptors all come from a woman aged 50 to 60 in good health.

The rearrangement links TRBV7-3 to TRBJ2-1; 7 positions agree with TRBD2. The CDR3 covers 20 residues. Looked up from germline, CDR1 is SGHTA and CDR2 is FQGTGA. J lost 1 base, V lost 2 bases, and 17 bases had no gene match. CDR3 residues: CASSLPRVLASGESYNEQFF. The CDR3 bases are TGTGCCAGCAGCTTACCCCGAGTTTTGGCCAGCGGGGAATCCTACAATGAGCAGTTCTTC. Supplemented by reference TRBV7-3 and TRBJ2-1, the full variable domain reads GAGVSQTPSNKVTEKGKYVELRCDPISGHTALYWYRQSLGQGPEFLIYFQGTGAADDSGLPNDRFFAVRPEGSVSTLKIQRTERGDSAVYLCASSLPRVLASGESYNEQFFGPGTRLTVL.

This rearrangement joins TRBV5-1 to TRBJ2-1, with 9 bases fitting TRBD2. The CDR3 is 16 residues long. J lost 1 base, V lost 4 bases, and 6 bases had no gene match. Germline-derived CDR1 and CDR2 are SGHRS and YFSETQ. The CDR3 loop is CASSLGSGGSYNEQFF. In nucleotides, the CDR3 is TGCGCCAGCAGCCTAGGCAGCGGGGGGTCCTACAATGAGCAGTTCTTC. The full variable domain, completed using reference TRBV5-1 and TRBJ2-1, is KAGVTQTPRYLIKTRGQQVTLSCSPISGHRSVSWYQQTPGQGLQFLFEYFSETQRNKGNFPGRFSGRQFSNSRSEMNVSTLELGDSALYLCASSLGSGGSYNEQFFGPGTRLTVL.

In this sample, this clone turned up a few times. The same CDR3 can be traced to other DNA sequences in this sample. This chain uses TRBV11-1 with TRBJ2-1; 11 bases are a match to TRBD2. From germline, CDR1 is SGHAT and CDR2 FQDESV (reference sequence). Trimming cost V 4 bases and J 3 bases; bases outside gene matches: 5. The CDR3 extends over 16 amino acids. The CDR3 bases are TGTGCCAGCAGCTCCCCCGGGACTAGCGGCTACAATGAGCAGTTCTTC. This sequence encodes CASSSPGTSGYNEQFF. Full variable domain (missing parts from reference TRBV11-1 and TRBJ2-1): EAEVAQSPRYKITEKSQAVAFWCDPISGHATLYWYRQILGQGPELLVQFQDESVVDDSQLPKDRFSAERLKGVDSTLKIQPAELGDSAMYLCASSSPGTSGYNEQFFGPGTRLTVL.

Turning to this clone: Other nucleotide sequences in the sample specify the same CDR3. V is TRBV5-1 and J is TRBJ1-2; D is unclear. The CDR3 is made up of 13 amino acids. Trimming removed 4 bases from V and 2 bases from J, with 9 bases in between. Germline V gene sequence: CDR1 SGHRS, CDR2 YFSETQ. CDR3 coding DNA: TGCGCCAGCAGCCCGGACGGAAACTATGGCTACACCTTC. Its translation is CASSPDGNYGYTF.

CDR3 sequence (DNA): TGTGCCAGCAGTTACAGACTAGCGGGAGTGTACGAGCAGTACTTC. Its protein is CASSYRLAGVYEQYF. The rearrangement links TRBV6-2 or TRBV6-3 to TRBJ2-7, with TRBD2 matching over 12 bases. V shed 2 bases, J shed 4 bases, and the junction held 3 bases outside the gene matches. Germline-derived CDR1 and CDR2 are MNHEY and SVGEGT. CDR3 length equals 15 residues.

The CDR3 sequence is CASSLGQAVTAGYGYTF. The CDR3 nucleotides are TGCGCCAGCAGCTTAGGCCAGGCAGTCACAGCTGGCTATGGCTACACCTTC. The chain combines TRBV5-1 with TRBJ1-2; D remains ambiguous. V was pared by 2 bases and J by 4 bases, with 21 bases between. CDR1 is SGHRS and CDR2 is YFSETQ in the germline V gene. The CDR3 sequence is 17 residues long.

The rearrangement joins TRBV4-2 to TRBJ1-2; a possible D gene is TRBD1 (6 bases). CDR1 and CDR2 (germline): LGHNA, YNFKEQ. V lost 4 bases to trimming and J lost 5 bases, with 17 bases between them. This CDR3 spans 15 amino acids. This chain's CDR3 is CASSPEPTGFYGYTF. In DNA form, the CDR3 reads TGTGCCAGCAGCCCAGAACCCACAGGGTTTTATGGCTACACCTTC.

The chain has TRBV29-1 and TRBJ1-5, with TRBD1 identical over 8 bases. The ends lost 4 bases at V and 4 bases at J; junction bases unmatched: 0. CDR3 length equals 12 residues. Germline values: CDR1 SQVTM, CDR2 ANQGSEA. CDR3 coding DNA: TGCAGCGTTGGACAGGGGAATCAGCCCCAGCATTTT. This gives the protein CSVGQGNQPQHF.

V usage is TRBV28 and J usage is TRBJ1-2; TRBD1 aligns across 7 bases. The CDR3 sequence is 13 residues long. CDR1 and CDR2 (germline): MDHEN, SYDVKM. Trimming cost V 8 bases and J 3 bases; bases outside gene matches: 6. The CDR3: CASLDRADYGYTF. CDR3 DNA sequence: TGTGCCAGCTTAGACAGGGCGGACTATGGCTACACCTTC.

This clone was counted once. V and J are TRBV3-1 (or the pseudogene TRBV3-2) and TRBJ2-1, with TRBD1 identical over 8 bases. V gave up 3 bases and J gave up 5 bases; unmatched junction bases: 6. Germline CDR1 reads LGHDT; CDR2 reads YNNKEL (reference sequence). This CDR3 contains 15 residues. For the CDR3, the DNA is TGTGCCAGCAGCCAGCCGGGACAGGCTAACAATGAGCAGTTCTTC. Protein: CASSQPGQANNEQFF.

The chain recombines TRBV30 with TRBJ2-3; D uncertain. The CDR3 has 12 residues. The V end was cut by 0 bases, the J end by 4 bases, with 5 bases between. Germline values: CDR1 GTSNPN, CDR2 SVGIG (reference sequence). CDR3 sequence reads: CAWSVSSDTQYF. CDR3 coding DNA: TGTGCCTGGAGTGTTTCCTCAGATACGCAGTATTTT.

The chain carries TRBV9 and TRBJ1-1, with D tentatively TRBD1 (5 bases). Germline CDR1 SGDLS, CDR2 YYNGEE. Trimming shortened V by 0 bases and J by 1 base, and 10 bases separated the two germline ends. The CDR3 consists of 15 residues. The CDR3 protein is CASSVDQGPNTEAFF. CDR3 DNA sequence: TGTGCCAGCAGCGTAGACCAGGGTCCGAACACTGAAGCTTTCTTT. The full variable domain, in which reference TRBV9 and TRBJ1-1 provide the parts outside the CDR3, is DSGVTQTPKHLITATGQRVTLRCSPRSGDLSVYWYQQSLDQGLQFLIQYYNGEERAKGNILERFSAQQFPDLHSELNLSSLELGDSALYFCASSVDQGPNTEAFFGQGTRLTVV.

The chain uses TRBV11-3 and TRBJ1-2; no definite D call. The germline V gene has CDR1 SGHNT and CDR2 YENEEA. The V end was cut by 1 base, the J end by 7 bases, with 13 bases between. The CDR3 consists of 14 residues. This CDR3 is CASSLGGPKGGYTF. CDR3 bases: TGTGCCAGCAGCTTAGGAGGACCCAAGGGTGGCTACACCTTC.